This T cell receptor (beta chain) was documented in a study of T cells in Graves' hyperthyroidism and ophthalmopathy. Using RNA transcripts as the source, TCR beta CDR3 regions were amplified. The HTBI primer set was used in a first-round RT-PCR of the TCR CDR3. A single record per CDR3 protein comes from TCRdb applying MiXCR to the multiplex PCR reads. Of over 700,000 distinct CDR3 sequences in the sample, roughly 32% were seen once. This CDR3 has 16 residues. Looked up from germline, CDR1 is ENHRY and CDR2 is SYGVKD. Regarding this clonotype: Its antigen is as yet unknown.

Exclusion followed for patients with uncontrolled infection, other autoimmune disease, pregnancy or lactation. Study-level results: Through a model of 13 V-J features, ophthalmopathy was separated from stable hyperthyroidism.

The source material was blood. The sequence was collected from a woman in her thirties or forties with Graves' hyperthyroidism. V and J are TRBV10-3 and TRBJ2-7, with TRBD1 matching over 8 bases. The better agreement between TRBJ2-5 and the DNA end casts doubt on the J call. The CDR3 spells CAISEARGRLEETQYF. CDR3 nucleotide sequence: TGTGCCATCAGTGAGGCCAGGGGGCGTTTAGAAGAGACCCAGTACTTC.